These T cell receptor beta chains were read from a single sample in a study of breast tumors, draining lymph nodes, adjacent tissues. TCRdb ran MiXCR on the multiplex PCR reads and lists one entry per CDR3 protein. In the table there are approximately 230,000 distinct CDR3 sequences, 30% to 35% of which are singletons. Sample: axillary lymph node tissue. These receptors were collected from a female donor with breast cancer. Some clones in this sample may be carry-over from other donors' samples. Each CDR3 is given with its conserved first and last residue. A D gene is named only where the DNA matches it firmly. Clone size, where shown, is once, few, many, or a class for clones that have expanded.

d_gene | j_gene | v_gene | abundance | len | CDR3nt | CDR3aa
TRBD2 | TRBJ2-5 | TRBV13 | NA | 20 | TGTGTCAGCGGCCCCTCTCGACTAGCGGACCATCTTCTACTCCAAGAGACCCAGTACTTC | CVSGPSRLADHLLLQETQYF
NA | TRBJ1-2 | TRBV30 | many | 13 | TGTGCCTGGCGGGCGGGAAACAAACATGGCTACACCTTC | CAWRAGNKHGYTF
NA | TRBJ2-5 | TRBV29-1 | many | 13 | TGCAGCGTTCGGATCTCCACGAAAGAGACCCAGTACTTC | CSVRISTKETQYF
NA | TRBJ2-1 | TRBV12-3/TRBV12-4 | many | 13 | TGTGCCAGCAGTTGGCTTACCTACAATGAGCAGTTCTTC | CASSWLTYNEQFF
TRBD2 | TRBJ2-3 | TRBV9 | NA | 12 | TGTGCCAGCAGCGTACCGGGGGGGTTTCCGTATTTT | CASSVPGGFPYF
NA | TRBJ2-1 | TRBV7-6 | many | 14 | TGTGCCAGCAGCATAGGGGACGGGTACAATGAGCAGTTCTTC | CASSIGDGYNEQFF
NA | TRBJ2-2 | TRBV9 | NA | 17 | TGTGCCAGCAGCGTAGCAGGTATCGGCTCCAACACCGGGGAGCTGTTTTTT | CASSVAGIGSNTGELFF
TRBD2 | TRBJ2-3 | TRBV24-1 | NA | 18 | TGTGCCACCAGTGATTTGCAACTAGCGGGGGGGCTTACAGATACGCAGTATTTT | CATSDLQLAGGLTDTQYF
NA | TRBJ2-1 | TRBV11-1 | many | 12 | TGTGCCAGCAGCCCTAATGGGGATGAGCAGTTCTTC | CASSPNGDEQFF
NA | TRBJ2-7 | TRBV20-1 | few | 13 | TGCAGTGCTAGGAGTCCCAGCTGGAACGCGCAGTGCTTC | CSARSPSWNAQCF
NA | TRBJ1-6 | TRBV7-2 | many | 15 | TGTGCCAGCAGCCTACCCGCGGGGGGAAGTTCACCCCTCCACTTT | CASSLPAGGSSPLHF
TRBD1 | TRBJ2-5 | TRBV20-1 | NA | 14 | TGCAGTGCTAGGAAGGGACAGGGTGCAGCTACGCAGTACTTC | CSARKGQGAATQYF
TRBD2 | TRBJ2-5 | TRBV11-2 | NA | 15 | TGTGCCAGCAGCTACCGGGGGGGGCCGTTCGAGACCCAGTACTTC | CASSYRGGPFETQYF
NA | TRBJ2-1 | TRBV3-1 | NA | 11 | TGTGCCAGCAGCCAAGAAGGGTTGGAGTTCTTC | CASSQEGLEFF
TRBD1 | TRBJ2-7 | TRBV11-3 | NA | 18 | TGTGCCAGCAGCTTCCATGGACAGGGCCCCGGGACAAACTTCGAGCAGTACTTC | CASSFHGQGPGTNFEQYF
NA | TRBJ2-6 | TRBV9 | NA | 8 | TGTGCCAGCAGCGCCCAGACTTTC | CASSAQTF
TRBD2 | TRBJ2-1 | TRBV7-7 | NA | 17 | TGTGCTAGCGGCTTATTGGGACTAGCGGGGAGAGGGAATGAGCAGTTCTTC | CASGLLGLAGRGNEQFF
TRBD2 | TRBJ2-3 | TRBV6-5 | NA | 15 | TGTGCCAGCAGTCACGAGGGACTAGCTCTCGATGCGCAGTATTTT | CASSHEGLALDAQYF
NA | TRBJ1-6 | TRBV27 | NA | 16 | TGTGCCAGCAGTTTGTCGACATTCTCCTATAATTCACCCCTCCACTTT | CASSLSTFSYNSPLHF
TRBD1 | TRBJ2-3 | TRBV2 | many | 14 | TGTGCCAGCAGTCAGGACAGGGGTGCAGATACGCAGTATTTT | CASSQDRGADTQYF
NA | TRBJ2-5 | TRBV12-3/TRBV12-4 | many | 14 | TGTGCCAGCAGTCCGACGATACCTGGGAAGACCCAGTACTTC | CASSPTIPGKTQYF
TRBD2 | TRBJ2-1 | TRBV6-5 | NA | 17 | TGTGCCAGCAGTCCAACTCAACTAGCGGGGGGCTACAATGAGCAGTTCTTC | CASSPTQLAGGYNEQFF
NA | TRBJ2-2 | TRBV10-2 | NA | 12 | TGCGCCACCACAGGGCGGACCGGGGAGCTGTTTTTT | CATTGRTGELFF